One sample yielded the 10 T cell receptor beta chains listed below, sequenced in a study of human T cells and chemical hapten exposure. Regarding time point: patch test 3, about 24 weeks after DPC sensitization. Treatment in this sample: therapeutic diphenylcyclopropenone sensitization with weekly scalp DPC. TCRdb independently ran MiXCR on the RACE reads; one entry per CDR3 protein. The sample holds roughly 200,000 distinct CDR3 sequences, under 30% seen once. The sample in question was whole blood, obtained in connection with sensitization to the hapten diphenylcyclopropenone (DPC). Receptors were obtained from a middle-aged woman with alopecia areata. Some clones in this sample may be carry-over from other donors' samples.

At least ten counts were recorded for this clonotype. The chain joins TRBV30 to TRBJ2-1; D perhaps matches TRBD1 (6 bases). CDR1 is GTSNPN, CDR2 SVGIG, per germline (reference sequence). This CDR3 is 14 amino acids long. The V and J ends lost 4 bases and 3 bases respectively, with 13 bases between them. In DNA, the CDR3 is TGTGCCTGGAAGCAGGGGCCGCTCTACAATGAGCAGTTCTTC. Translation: CAWKQGPLYNEQFF.

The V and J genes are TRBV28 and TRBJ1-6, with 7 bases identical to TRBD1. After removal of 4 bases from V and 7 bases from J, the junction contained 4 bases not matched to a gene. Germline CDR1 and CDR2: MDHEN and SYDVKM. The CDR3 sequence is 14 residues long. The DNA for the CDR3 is TGTGCCAGCAGTTGGGAACAGGGGAATTCACCCCTCCACTTT. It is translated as CASSWEQGNSPLHF.

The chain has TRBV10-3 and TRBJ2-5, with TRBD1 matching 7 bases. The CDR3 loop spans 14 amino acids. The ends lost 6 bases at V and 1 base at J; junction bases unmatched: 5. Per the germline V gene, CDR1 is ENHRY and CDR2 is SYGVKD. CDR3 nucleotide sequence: TGTGCCATCAGCACTGGACAGGCCCAAGAGACCCAGTACTTC. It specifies CAISTGQAQETQYF.

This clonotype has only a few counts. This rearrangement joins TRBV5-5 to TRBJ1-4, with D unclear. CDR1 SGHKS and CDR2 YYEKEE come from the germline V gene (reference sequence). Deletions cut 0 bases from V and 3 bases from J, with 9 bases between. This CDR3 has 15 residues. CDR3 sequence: CASSLAGYANEKLFF. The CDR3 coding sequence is TGTGCCAGCAGCTTGGCCGGGTACGCTAATGAAAAACTGTTTTTT.

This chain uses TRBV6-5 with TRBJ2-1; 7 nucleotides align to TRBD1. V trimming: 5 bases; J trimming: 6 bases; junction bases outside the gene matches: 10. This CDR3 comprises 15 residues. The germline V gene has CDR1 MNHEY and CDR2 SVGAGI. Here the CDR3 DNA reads TGTGCCAGCAGTACGGGACAGCCATCCCCCAATGAGCAGTTCTTC. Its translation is CASSTGQPSPNEQFF.

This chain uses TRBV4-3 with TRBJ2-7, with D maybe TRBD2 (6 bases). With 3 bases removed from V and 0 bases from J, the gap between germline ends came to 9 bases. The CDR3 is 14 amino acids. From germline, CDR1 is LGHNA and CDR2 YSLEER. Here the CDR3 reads CASSHTSTSYEQYF. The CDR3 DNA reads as TGCGCCAGCAGCCATACTAGCACCTCCTACGAGCAGTACTTC.

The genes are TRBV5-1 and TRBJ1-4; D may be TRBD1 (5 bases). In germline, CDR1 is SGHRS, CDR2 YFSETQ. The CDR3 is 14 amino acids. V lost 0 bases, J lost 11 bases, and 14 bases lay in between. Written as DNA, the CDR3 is TGCGCCAGCAGCTTGGGGGGGTTAACGGAGAAACTGTTTTTT. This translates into CASSLGGLTEKLFF.

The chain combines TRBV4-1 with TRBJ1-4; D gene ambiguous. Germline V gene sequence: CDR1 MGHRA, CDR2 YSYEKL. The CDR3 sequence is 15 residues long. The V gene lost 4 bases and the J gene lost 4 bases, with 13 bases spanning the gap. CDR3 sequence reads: CASSPWVGSNEKLFF. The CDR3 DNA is TGCGCCAGCAGCCCCTGGGTAGGGAGTAATGAAAAACTGTTTTTT.

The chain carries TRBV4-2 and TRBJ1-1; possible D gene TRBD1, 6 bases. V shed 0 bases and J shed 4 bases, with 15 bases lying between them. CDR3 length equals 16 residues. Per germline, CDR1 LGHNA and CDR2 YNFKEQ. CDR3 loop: CASSQDLRQASTEAFF. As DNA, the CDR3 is TGTGCCAGCAGCCAAGACTTGCGACAGGCGTCCACTGAAGCTTTCTTT.

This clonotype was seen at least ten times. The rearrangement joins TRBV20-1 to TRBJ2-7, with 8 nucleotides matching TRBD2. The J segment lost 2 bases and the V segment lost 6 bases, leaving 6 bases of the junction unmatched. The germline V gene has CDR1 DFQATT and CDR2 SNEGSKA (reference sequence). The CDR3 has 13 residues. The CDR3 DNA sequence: TGCAGTGCCCACGAGCGGGAGCCCTACGAGCAGTACTTC. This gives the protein CSAHEREPYEQYF.